These 16 T cell receptor beta chains were sequenced from one sample in a study of shared T cell receptors in the human thymus. Sequencing used immunoSEQ multiplex PCR; TCRdb keeps in-frame clones, though not all of them. Here the sample spans 650,000 to 950,000 clones, 80% to 90% being singletons. These data were also reused for a study on human thymus T cells.

Sequencing used thymocytes. These receptors came from a girl less than two years old with a congenital heart defect.

This clone was seen a few times. The V and J genes are TRBV19 and TRBJ1-5; possible D gene TRBD1, 5 bases. V dropped 6 bases and J dropped 10 bases, with 16 bases sitting between them. Germline V CDR1 and CDR2: LNHDA, SQIVND (reference sequence). The CDR3 has 13 residues. CDR3 nucleotide sequence: TGTGCCAGTAGACGCGGGGGGAAAGAACCCCAGCATTTT. This gives the protein CASRRGGKEPQHF.

This clone was observed once. V and J are TRBV19 and TRBJ1-2; no reliable D call. CDR3 length: 15 amino acids. The ends were cut back, 3 bases at V and 3 bases at J, with 14 bases in the middle. CDR1 and CDR2 from the germline V gene are LNHDA and SQIVND (reference sequence). In nucleotides, the CDR3 is TGTGCCAGTAGTATGGTGAAACCTCTAGACTATGGCTACACCTTC. As protein: CASSMVKPLDYGYTF.

This clone came up once. The V and J genes are TRBV2 and TRBJ2-3; possible D gene TRBD2, 6 bases. This CDR3 region has 16 residues. Germline V gene data show CDR1 as SNHLY and CDR2 as FYNNEI. With 6 bases removed from V and 4 bases from J, the gap between germline ends came to 20 bases. Here the CDR3 reads CASRGEAGAIADTQYF. As DNA, the CDR3 is TGTGCCAGCAGGGGGGAGGCCGGGGCCATAGCAGATACGCAGTATTTT.

Turning to this clone: Other DNA variants within this sample encode the same CDR3. The chain employs TRBV27 and TRBJ1-2; TRBD1 is a possible D gene (6 bases). V was clipped by 5 bases and J by 0 bases, with 13 bases between them. CDR3 length: 15 amino acids. The germline V gene encodes CDR1 MNHEY and CDR2 SMNVEV (reference sequence). The CDR3, as DNA: TGTGCCAGCAGTCTAGGACAGCAAGCTAACTATGGCTACACCTTC. It translates to CASSLGQQANYGYTF.

The V and J genes are TRBV27 and TRBJ1-4, with D perhaps TRBD1 (5 bases). This CDR3 is built from 15 residues. CDR1 MNHEY and CDR2 SMNVEV come from the germline V gene (reference sequence). Trimming stripped 7 bases from V and 0 bases from J, with 12 bases between. CDR3 DNA: TGTGCCAGCAAGGTCAGGGATGCAACTAATGAAAAACTGTTTTTT. Protein sequence: CASKVRDATNEKLFF.

The chain employs TRBV13 and TRBJ2-1, with D uncertain. Germline V lookup: CDR1 PRHDT, CDR2 FYEKMQ (reference sequence). This CDR3 region has 13 residues. V was clipped by 5 bases and J by 7 bases, with 12 bases between them. CDR3 in DNA: TGTGCCAGCAGCATGAACTCGAGGAATGAGCAGTTCTTC. Amino acids: CASSMNSRNEQFF. The variable domain in full, with the rest retrieved from reference TRBV13 and TRBJ2-1, is AAGVIQSPRHLIKEKRETATLKCYPIPRHDTVYWYQQGPGQDPQFLISFYEKMQSDKGSIPDRFSAQQFSDYHSELNMSSLELGDSALYFCASSMNSRNEQFFGPGTRLTVL.

The chain has TRBV6-6 and TRBJ2-7, with D maybe TRBD1 (6 bases). Germline-derived CDR1 and CDR2 are MNHNY and SVGAGI (reference sequence). V shed 6 bases and J shed 7 bases, with 22 bases lying between them. CDR3 size: 15 residues. DNA of the CDR3: TGTGCCAGCAGCCTAGGGACAAAAGCAAGTAGGGAGCAGTACTTC. This gives the protein CASSLGTKASREQYF.

The V and J genes are TRBV10-3 and TRBJ1-4; the D is unclear. This CDR3 is 15 amino acids long. Germline V gene data show CDR1 as ENHRY and CDR2 as SYGVKD. V shed 0 bases and J shed 0 bases, with 5 bases lying between them. The CDR3: CAISESPATNEKLFF. DNA of the CDR3: TGTGCCATCAGTGAGTCCCCCGCAACTAATGAAAAACTGTTTTTT.

The genes are TRBV15 and TRBJ2-1; TRBD1 matches 7 bases. V shed 0 bases and J 4 bases; nucleotides not matched to a gene: 9. The germline CDR1 and CDR2 sequences are LNHNV and YYDKDF (reference sequence). The CDR3 has 17 residues. The CDR3 region has the DNA TGTGCCACCAGCAGAGAAGAGACAGGGAGTTGGTACAATGAGCAGTTCTTC. Amino acid sequence: CATSREETGSWYNEQFF.

The rearrangement links TRBV5-6 to TRBJ1-1; D uncertain. Germline V CDR1 and CDR2: SGHDT, YYEEEE. CDR3 size: 13 residues. The V end lost 6 bases, the J end lost 8 bases, and 17 bases lay between the germline ends. This chain's CDR3 is CASTTPIHQEAFF. The CDR3 DNA sequence: TGTGCCAGCACCACACCAATCCACCAGGAAGCTTTCTTT. Filled out from reference TRBV5-6 and TRBJ1-1, the complete variable domain reads DAGVTQSPTHLIKTRGQQVTLRCSPKSGHDTVSWYQQALGQGPQFIFQYYEEEERQRGNFPDRFSGHQFPNYSSELNVNALLLGDSALYLCASTTPIHQEAFFGQGTRLTVV.

This rearrangement joins TRBV5-5 to TRBJ1-2, with D unresolved. CDR3 length: 16 amino acids. Deletions cut 4 bases from V and 2 bases from J, with 18 bases between. CDR1 and CDR2 (germline): SGHKS, YYEKEE (reference sequence). CDR3 nucleotides: TGTGCCAGCAGCCAACCATACACATTCGGGAACTATGGCTACACCTTC. This gives the protein CASSQPYTFGNYGYTF.

This clone was seen a single time. The rearrangement links TRBV7-2 to TRBJ1-2; the D gene is possibly TRBD1 (5 bases). The germline gives CDR1 SGHTA, CDR2 FQGNSA. The CDR3 is 15 amino acids. V lost 5 bases to trimming and J lost 8 bases, with 21 bases between them. The CDR3 DNA follows: TGTGCCAGCAGCCCTGGGCAGGGCACTAAGGGGGGCTACACCTTC. This sequence encodes CASSPGQGTKGGYTF.

The gene calls are TRBV28 and TRBJ1-1; unclear D gene. V was shortened by 5 bases and J by 1 base, with 23 bases between the two germline ends. Germline values: CDR1 MDHEN, CDR2 SYDVKM. The CDR3 has 18 amino acids. CDR3 in DNA: TGTGCCAGCAGTCCCCACCCGGCCGAGGGCGTCAGGAACACTGAAGCTTTCTTT. Translated, it gives CASSPHPAEGVRNTEAFF.

The rearrangement joins TRBV4-1 to TRBJ1-1; no firm D call. Trimming shortened V by 1 base and J by 0 bases, and 3 bases separated the two germline ends. The CDR3 runs 13 residues. Germline V gives CDR1 MGHRA, CDR2 YSYEKL. Here the CDR3 DNA reads TGCGCCAGCAGCCAAGTATTGAACACTGAAGCTTTCTTT. Protein sequence: CASSQVLNTEAFF.

The chain is built from TRBV6-5 and TRBJ1-1; D may be TRBD1 (6 bases). The V and J ends lost 4 bases and 11 bases respectively, with 14 bases between them. Germline V lookup: CDR1 MNHEY, CDR2 SVGAGI. This CDR3 is 12 amino acids long. DNA for the CDR3: TGTGCCAGCAGTTCCAGGGGTAAAAGCGCTTTCTTT. Protein sequence: CASSSRGKSAFF.

The chain links TRBV12-5 to TRBJ2-7, with 7 positions matching TRBD1. The CDR3 consists of 23 residues. Germline V gives CDR1 LGHNT, CDR2 FRNRAP. V dropped 4 bases and J dropped 4; count of bases not matched to a gene: 34. The CDR3 is CASGSAQGKVPWGPTDGNYEQYF. The CDR3 DNA sequence: TGTGCTAGTGGTTCCGCACAGGGGAAAGTCCCCTGGGGTCCCACCGACGGCAATTACGAGCAGTACTTC.